This T cell receptor (beta chain) originates from a study of blood T cell repertoires in COVID-19 (dated by TCRdb to 2020 to 2022). Background on the whole study: The collaborator samples originated in the United States, Italy and Spain and spanned the acute and convalescent phases of COVID-19. The material from the prospective study consisted of cDNA or gDNA derived from T cells, B-cell-depleted T cells, or PBMCs. The dataset comprised deeply sampled blood TCRbeta repertoires from subjects exposed to, actively infected with, or recovered from COVID-19. The repertoires were released in a freely available public database intended as a resource for research on the immune response to SARS-CoV-2. Samples came from the ongoing ImmuneRACE study (first 160 participants) plus 1,254 subjects from 6 global collaborators. Nearly every sample came with metadata listing a de-identified subject ID, COVID-19 status, age in years and sex. Where HLA class I and class II types were available, the types were taken from metadata supplied by the sample provider, not from assay-based typing. Beyond this particular receptor, the publication reports: The amount of clinical and demographic metadata varied by source and participant and was provided uncurated.

The immunoSEQ Assay, a bias-controlled multiplex PCR, was used to amplify TCRbeta CDR3 regions from genomic DNA. On the authors' methods: The number of nucleated cells in each sample was estimated from the amplification of reference gene primers within the assay. Sequence reads were collapsed and filtered to measure the absolute abundance of every unique TCRbeta CDR3 rearrangement. For each sample, productive Simpson clonality was calculated by taking the square root of Simpson's diversity index across productive rearrangements. Held by TCRdb, this immuneACCESS table contains in-frame sequences only and omits some clones. Under half of the omission traces to an unresolved V gene where checked; the cause of the rest is unknown. The DNA gave D and trimming, while V, J and clone size come from that table. In all, the sample holds 25,000 to 30,000 clones, and around 89% of those were seen once. The top ten clonotypes cover less than 3% of the sample.

Each collaborating institution followed its own protocols to collect whole blood in K2EDTA tubes. Collaborator samples were shipped for TCRbeta analysis as frozen whole blood, isolated PBMCs, or DNA extracted from either sample type. A note on this clone: Its specific antigen is unknown. No quality values exist for individual bases; no much larger clone is one base distant.

The CDR3 covers 13 residues, taking in both the cysteine and the phenylalanine. The DNA shown is the 39-base CDR3, in frame from base 1. V is pared back by 0 bases and J by 3 bases, with 5 bases lying between the germline termini. The germline V gene (reference sequence) specifies LNHNV as CDR1 and YYDKDF as CDR2. The clonotype was recovered from a human donor in a cohort sampled during active COVID-19. Source material: peripheral blood. The chain is assembled from TRBV15 and TRBJ1-1; too little of a D gene remains to name it. The nucleotides read TGTGCCACCAGCAGAGAAGAGGACACTGAAGCTTTCTTT. Its protein is CATSREEDTEAFF.